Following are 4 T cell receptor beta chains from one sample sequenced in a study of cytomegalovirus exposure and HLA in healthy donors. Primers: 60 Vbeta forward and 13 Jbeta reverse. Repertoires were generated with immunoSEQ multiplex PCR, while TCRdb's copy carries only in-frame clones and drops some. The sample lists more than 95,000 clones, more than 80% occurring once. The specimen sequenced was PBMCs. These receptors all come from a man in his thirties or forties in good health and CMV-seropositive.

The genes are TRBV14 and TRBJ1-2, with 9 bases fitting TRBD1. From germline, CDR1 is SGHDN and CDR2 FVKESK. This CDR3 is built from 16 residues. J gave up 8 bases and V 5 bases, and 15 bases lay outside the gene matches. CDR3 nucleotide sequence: TGTGCCAGCAGCTTAACGCCGGGACAGGGTTCGGAAGGCTACACCTTC. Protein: CASSLTPGQGSEGYTF. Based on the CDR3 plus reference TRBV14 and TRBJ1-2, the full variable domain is EAGVTQFPSHSVIEKGQTVTLRCDPISGHDNLYWYRRVMGKEIKFLLHFVKESKQDESGMPNNRFLAERTGGTYSTLKVQPAELEDSGVYFCASSLTPGQGSEGYTFGSGTRLTVV.

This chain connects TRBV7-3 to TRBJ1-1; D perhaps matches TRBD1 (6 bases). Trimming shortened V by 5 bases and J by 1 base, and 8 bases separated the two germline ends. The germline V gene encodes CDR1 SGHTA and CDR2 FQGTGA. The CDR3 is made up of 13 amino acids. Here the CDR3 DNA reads TGTGCCAGCAGCGAGACAGGGAACACTGAAGCTTTCTTT. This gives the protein CASSETGNTEAFF.

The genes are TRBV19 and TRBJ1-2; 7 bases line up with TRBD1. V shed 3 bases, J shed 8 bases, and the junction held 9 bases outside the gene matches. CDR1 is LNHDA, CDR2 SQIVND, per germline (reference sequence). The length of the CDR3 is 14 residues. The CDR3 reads CASSIPDRERGYTF. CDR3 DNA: TGTGCCAGTAGTATCCCTGACAGGGAAAGGGGCTACACCTTC.

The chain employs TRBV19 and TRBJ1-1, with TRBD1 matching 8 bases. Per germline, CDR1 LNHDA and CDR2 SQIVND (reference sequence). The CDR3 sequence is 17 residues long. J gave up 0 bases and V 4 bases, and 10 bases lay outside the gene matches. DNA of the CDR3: TGTGCCAGTAGTACGACTTACCTACAGGGGGTGAACACTGAAGCTTTCTTT. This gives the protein CASSTTYLQGVNTEAFF.